This TCR beta chain derives from a study of patients and donors after allogeneic stem cell transplantation. TCRdb re-called the RT-PCR reads with MiXCR, one entry per CDR3 protein. The profile shows about 410,000 distinct CDR3 sequences, 15% to 20% of them singletons. This clonotype turned up a few times. This CDR3 has 15 residues. The germline CDR1 and CDR2 sequences are LGHNA and YNFKEQ. The V and J ends lost 1 base and 0 bases respectively, with 7 bases between them. The TCR sequence derives from a human donor who was either an allogeneic HSCT recipient or a stem cell or donor lymphocyte infusion donor (not recorded which). It is not recorded whose cells these are; they may come from a transplant donor. Material for sequencing was blood, either unsorted or a sorted T cell fraction (not recorded which). This chain joins TRBV4-2 and TRBJ1-5; D unclear. In DNA, the CDR3 is TGTGCCAGCAGCCAAGCCTTCGGTAGCAATCAGCCCCAGCATTTT. Translated, it gives CASSQAFGSNQPQHF.